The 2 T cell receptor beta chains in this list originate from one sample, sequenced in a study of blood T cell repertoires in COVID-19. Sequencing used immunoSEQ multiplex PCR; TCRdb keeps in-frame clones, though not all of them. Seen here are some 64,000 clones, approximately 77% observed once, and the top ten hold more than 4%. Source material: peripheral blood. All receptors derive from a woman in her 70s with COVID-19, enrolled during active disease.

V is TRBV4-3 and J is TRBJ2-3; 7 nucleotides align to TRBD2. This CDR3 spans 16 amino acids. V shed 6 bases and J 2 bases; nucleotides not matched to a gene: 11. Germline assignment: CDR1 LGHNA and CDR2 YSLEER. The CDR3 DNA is TGCGCCAGCAGTCCCGGGCAGCGGGGTTTCACAGATACGCAGTATTTT. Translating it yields CASSPGQRGFTDTQYF.

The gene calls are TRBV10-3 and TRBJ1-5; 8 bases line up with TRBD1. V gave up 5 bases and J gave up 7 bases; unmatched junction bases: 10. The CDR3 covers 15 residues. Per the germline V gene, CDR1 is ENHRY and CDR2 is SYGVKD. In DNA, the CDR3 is TGTGCCATCAGTTCATCCCAGGGGGCGGGCCAGCCCCAGCATTTT. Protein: CAISSSQGAGQPQHF.